Presented here are 29 T cell receptor beta chains from one specimen sequenced in a study of CD8+ T cells in alopecia areata. Extracted from the samples, RNA was reverse transcribed into cDNA to serve as the sequencing template. This table comes from immunoSEQ multiplex PCR, and its TCRdb copy is limited to in-frame clones, with some not included. The sample consists of about 150,000 clones, over 45% of them appearing once. Sequencing was performed on CD4+ T cells sorted from blood. Receptor source: a human donor with alopecia areata.

This clone showed up just a few times. The chain joins TRBV29-1 to TRBJ1-5; no clear D. The CDR3 is made up of 15 amino acids. Trimming shortened V by 5 bases and J by 7 bases, and 21 bases separated the two germline ends. Per the germline V gene, CDR1 is SQVTM and CDR2 is ANQGSEA. CDR3 DNA: TGCAGCGTTAAACCGGGAGGAGGTGGAGACCAGCCCCAGCATTTT. Amino acids: CSVKPGGGGDQPQHF.

This clone was counted only a few times. The V and J genes are TRBV4-1 and TRBJ2-7; D is possibly TRBD2 (6 bases). Germline CDR1 is MGHRA and CDR2 is YSYEKL. The CDR3 sequence is 16 residues long. V lost 1 base and J lost 5, with 18 bases in between. DNA for the CDR3: TGCGCCAGCAGCCAAGGGAGGCAGTCGGGGAGGAACGAGCAGTACTTC. This translates into CASSQGRQSGRNEQYF.

The chain carries TRBV7-2 and TRBJ1-1, with 8 positions matching TRBD1. Trimming took 2 bases from V and 1 from J; bases not matched to a gene: 0. This CDR3 region has 14 residues. The germline gives CDR1 SGHTA, CDR2 FQGNSA. CDR3 region: CASSLTGGNTEAFF. The CDR3, as DNA: TGTGCCAGCAGCTTAACAGGGGGGAACACTGAAGCTTTCTTT.

The V call is TRBV10-3, the J call TRBJ2-3, with 7 bases identical to TRBD2. The junction had 4 bases not matched to a gene; V was cut back by 7 bases and J by 0 bases. CDR3 length: 14 amino acids. Germline CDR1 reads ENHRY; CDR2 reads SYGVKD. DNA for the CDR3: TGTGCCATCAAGCTAGCGGCTAGCACAGATACGCAGTATTTT. Its protein is CAIKLAASTDTQYF.

This clone occurred a few times. The chain employs TRBV28 and TRBJ2-1, with D unresolved. V dropped 3 bases and J dropped 5 bases, with 23 bases sitting between them. This CDR3 has 18 amino acids. Germline CDR1 reads MDHEN; CDR2 reads SYDVKM. In DNA form, the CDR3 reads TGTGCCAGCAGTTTTCGTCCCGCGTTCCGGATGAGGAACAATGAGCAGTTCTTC. Translation: CASSFRPAFRMRNNEQFF.

This clone was seen a few times. The rearrangement joins TRBV9 to TRBJ2-3; 9 nucleotides agree with TRBD2. J was trimmed by 4 bases and V by 0 bases; bases with no gene match: 6. Germline V gene sequence: CDR1 SGDLS, CDR2 YYNGEE. The CDR3 runs 16 residues. The CDR3 coding sequence is TGTGCCAGCAGCGTAGAATTAGCGGGAGCGGCAGATACGCAGTATTTT. The encoded protein is CASSVELAGAADTQYF.

The chain couples TRBV6-5 to TRBJ1-5; unclear D gene. CDR1 and CDR2 (germline): MNHEY, SVGAGI. Trimming removed 3 bases at V and 6 bases at J, with 12 bases between. The CDR3 is 14 residues long. CDR3 bases: TGTGCCAGCAGTTATTCCCCTAGGGTTCAGCCCCAGCATTTT. Amino acids: CASSYSPRVQPQHF.

CDR3: CASSPQGRGYEQYF. Here the CDR3 DNA reads TGTGCCAGCAGTCCCCAGGGAAGGGGATACGAGCAGTACTTC. The rearrangement uses TRBV28 and TRBJ2-7, with D possibly TRBD1 on 5 matching bases. Germline-derived CDR1 and CDR2 are MDHEN and SYDVKM. V lost 5 bases and J 4 bases, leaving 15 bases between the germline ends. The CDR3 is 14 amino acids.

The chain recombines TRBV30 with TRBJ2-7, with 8 bases aligning to TRBD1. CDR1 and CDR2 from the germline V gene are GTSNPN and SVGIG (reference sequence). V lost 0 bases and J lost 6; bases outside the gene matches: 7. This CDR3 has 14 residues. The CDR3 here is CAWSVRVTGVEQYF. CDR3 DNA: TGTGCCTGGAGTGTACGTGTGACAGGGGTCGAGCAGTACTTC.

Comments on this clone: This same CDR3 is encoded by further DNA sequences in the sample. This chain joins TRBV29-1 and TRBJ1-1, with 7 bases fitting TRBD1. Germline V gene sequence: CDR1 SQVTM, CDR2 ANQGSEA. Trimming at V came to 6 bases and at J to 0 bases, leaving 4 bases not matched to a gene. The CDR3 extends over 13 amino acids. The CDR3 protein is CSVTGTVNTEAFF. In DNA, the CDR3 is TGCAGCGTGACCGGGACAGTGAACACTGAAGCTTTCTTT.

CDR3 DNA sequence: TGTGCCAGCAGCCCGAGCGGGGTCGGCTACACCTTC. The encoded protein is CASSPSGVGYTF. V usage is TRBV7-9 and J usage is TRBJ1-2; D unresolved. V was shortened by 5 bases and J by 8 bases, with 12 bases between the two germline ends. Germline CDR1 SEHNR, CDR2 FQNEAQ (reference sequence). The CDR3 runs 12 residues.

The chain has TRBV14 and TRBJ2-4; unclear D gene. Per germline, CDR1 SGHDN and CDR2 FVKESK. Trimming left V 0 bases short and J 0 bases short, with 3 bases between. The CDR3 contains 14 residues. DNA for the CDR3: TGTGCCAGCAGCCAAGAACTAGCCAAAAACATTCAGTACTTC. Translating gives CASSQELAKNIQYF.

This clone was observed a few times. The CDR3 DNA reads as TGCAGCGTCGGTGTGGGGGGGATTGGAACAGATACGCAGTATTTT. It specifies CSVGVGGIGTDTQYF. This chain links TRBV29-1 with TRBJ2-3; TRBD2 matches at 7 bases. Germline CDR1 SQVTM, CDR2 ANQGSEA. CDR3 length: 15 amino acids. V was pared by 6 bases and J by 3 bases, with 12 bases of the junction left unmatched.

The rearrangement uses TRBV7-9 and TRBJ2-1; unclear D gene. The CDR3 runs to 13 residues. Trimming cost V 2 bases and J 6 bases, with 8 bases left between them. Germline assignment: CDR1 SEHNR and CDR2 FQNEAQ (reference sequence). The CDR3: CASSLLAANEQFF. CDR3 coding DNA: TGTGCCAGCAGCTTACTGGCCGCCAATGAGCAGTTCTTC. Full variable domain (missing parts from reference TRBV7-9 and TRBJ2-1): DTGVSQNPRHKITKRGQNVTFRCDPISEHNRLYWYRQTLGQGPEFLTYFQNEAQLEKSRLLSDRFSAERPKGSFSTLEIQRTEQGDSAMYLCASSLLAANEQFFGPGTRLTVL.

This clone has a handful of counts. The chain recombines TRBV5-5 with TRBJ2-3, with D perhaps TRBD1 (5 bases). CDR3 length: 14 residues. The germline gives CDR1 SGHKS, CDR2 YYEKEE (reference sequence). Trimming removed 0 bases at V and 6 bases at J, with 11 bases between. CDR3 sequence: CASSLEWGKDTQYF. CDR3 nucleotide sequence: TGTGCCAGCAGCTTGGAGTGGGGCAAGGATACGCAGTATTTT.

The chain is built from TRBV7-3 and TRBJ2-7; D may be TRBD2 (5 bases). CDR3 size: 16 residues. Trimming took 4 bases from V and 4 from J, leaving 20 bases between them. Germline assignment: CDR1 SGHTA and CDR2 FQGTGA. This chain's CDR3 is CASSSPSSLRGYEQYF. CDR3 DNA sequence: TGTGCCAGCAGCTCTCCTTCCTCCCTACGGGGATACGAGCAGTACTTC.

The rearrangement uses TRBV14 and TRBJ2-3; 7 positions agree with TRBD1. The CDR3 is 15 residues long. CDR1 and CDR2 from the germline V gene are SGHDN and FVKESK. V lost 3 bases and J lost 1; bases outside the gene matches: 4. The CDR3 reads CASSHYRGGTDTQYF. The CDR3 DNA reads as TGTGCCAGCAGCCATTACAGGGGTGGCACAGATACGCAGTATTTT.

The rearrangement uses TRBV7-9 and TRBJ2-1, with 12 bases identical to TRBD2. Germline CDR1 SEHNR, CDR2 FQNEAQ (reference sequence). The CDR3 loop spans 15 amino acids. V gave up 4 bases and J gave up 4 bases; unmatched junction bases: 2. For the CDR3, the DNA is TGTGCCAGCAGCTCAGGACTAGCGGGGTACAATGAGCAGTTCTTC. Its translation is CASSSGLAGYNEQFF.

This clone has only a few counts. The chain links TRBV7-9 to TRBJ2-1; D is possibly TRBD2 (6 bases). CDR3 size: 15 residues. The V end lost 5 bases, the J end lost 4 bases, and 15 bases lay between the germline ends. The germline V gene encodes CDR1 SEHNR and CDR2 FQNEAQ (reference sequence). CDR3 residues: CASSPSGTSYNEQFF. The DNA for the CDR3 is TGTGCCAGCAGCCCCTCCGGGACTTCATACAATGAGCAGTTCTTC.

The chain is built from TRBV29-1 and TRBJ1-1; tentative D call: TRBD1 (5 bases). Trimming removed 5 bases at V and 5 bases at J, with 15 bases between. This CDR3 comprises 13 residues. CDR1 SQVTM and CDR2 ANQGSEA come from the germline V gene. The CDR3 coding sequence is TGCAGCGTTATTCGTGGGGGAGGGACTGAAGCTTTCTTT. As protein: CSVIRGGGTEAFF.

The V and J genes are TRBV30 and TRBJ2-2; tentatively, D is TRBD2 (5 bases). This CDR3 spans 13 amino acids. Looked up from germline, CDR1 is GTSNPN and CDR2 is SVGIG (reference sequence). V was clipped by 1 base and J by 7 bases, with 10 bases between them. The CDR3 DNA follows: TGTGCCTGGAGTGCCGGGATCGACGGGGAGCTGTTTTTT. Translated, it gives CAWSAGIDGELFF.

The rearrangement joins TRBV19 to TRBJ2-7; TRBD1 aligns across 7 bases. The V segment lost 0 bases and the J segment 3 bases; nucleotides outside the gene matches: 5. The CDR3 loop spans 15 amino acids. Germline CDR1 is LNHDA and CDR2 is SQIVND (reference sequence). CDR3 DNA sequence: TGTGCCAGTAGTATAGATAACAGGGGCGGCTACGAGCAGTACTTC. This translates into CASSIDNRGGYEQYF.

This clone has a handful of counts. The CDR3 DNA reads TGCAGCGTCCCATCGGCCCAGGGGTACGGGTACGAGCAGTACTTC. Encoded protein: CSVPSAQGYGYEQYF. V gene TRBV29-1 combines with J gene TRBJ2-7, with D possibly being TRBD1 (6 bases). CDR1 and CDR2 (germline): SQVTM, ANQGSEA. V lost 6 bases and J 4 bases, leaving 22 bases between the germline ends. The CDR3 runs 15 residues.

The rearrangement links TRBV29-1 to TRBJ2-1, with 7 nucleotides matching TRBD2. Germline loops: CDR1 SQVTM, CDR2 ANQGSEA. The length of the CDR3 is 11 residues. The V and J ends lost 3 bases and 9 bases, in that order; junction bases with no gene match: 2. CDR3 sequence (DNA): TGCAGCGTTGACTGGGGGGGTGAGCAGTTCTTC. Translated, it gives CSVDWGGEQFF.

The chain uses TRBV19 and TRBJ1-1, with unresolved D. V was pared by 4 bases and J by 0 bases, with 6 bases between. This CDR3 spans 13 amino acids. Germline CDR1 is LNHDA and CDR2 is SQIVND (reference sequence). The CDR3: CASSTDLNTEAFF. The CDR3 DNA follows: TGTGCCAGTAGTACGGATCTGAACACTGAAGCTTTCTTT. The whole variable domain, filled in from reference TRBV19 and TRBJ1-1, reads DGGITQSPKYLFRKEGQNVTLSCEQNLNHDAMYWYRQDPGQGLRLIYYSQIVNDFQKGDIAEGYSVSREKKESFPLTVTSAQKNPTAFYLCASSTDLNTEAFFGQGTRLTVV.

The chain has TRBV29-1 and TRBJ1-2; D is unclear. Trimming removed 4 bases from V and 1 base from J, with 4 bases in between. Germline CDR1 SQVTM, CDR2 ANQGSEA. The CDR3 spans 11 residues. In nucleotides, the CDR3 is TGCAGCGTTGGGGTTAACTATGGCTACACCTTC. Protein: CSVGVNYGYTF.

V and J are TRBV5-1 and TRBJ2-3; D remains ambiguous. Trimming removed 0 bases from V and 4 bases from J, with 9 bases in between. Germline CDR1 is SGHRS and CDR2 is YFSETQ. The CDR3 has 14 residues. CDR3 in amino acids: CASSLDLSADTQYF. In DNA, the CDR3 is TGCGCCAGCAGCTTGGATTTGTCCGCAGATACGCAGTATTTT.

V usage is TRBV7-2 and J usage is TRBJ1-2; D possibly corresponds to TRBD1 (5 bases). V lost 5 bases to trimming and J lost 3 bases, with 16 bases between them. This CDR3 is built from 15 residues. Germline CDR1 is SGHTA and CDR2 is FQGNSA. The CDR3 DNA sequence: TGTGCCAGCAGCCCTAGGGAGGGACCCTACTATGGCTACACCTTC. Translating gives CASSPREGPYYGYTF.

V and J are TRBV7-9 and TRBJ2-7; 7 bases are a match to TRBD2. The CDR3 length is 15 residues. V lost 2 bases to trimming and J lost 3 bases; unmatched junction nucleotides: 7. Looked up from germline, CDR1 is SEHNR and CDR2 is FQNEAQ (reference sequence). The CDR3 loop is CASSLWGSSGYEQYF. CDR3 nucleotides: TGTGCCAGCAGCTTATGGGGGTCTAGCGGCTACGAGCAGTACTTC.